This T cell receptor (beta chain) appears in the sequencing data of a study of early T cells in non-severe SARS-CoV-2 infection (TCRdb year 2021). The study in broad terms: Bulk RNA from unsorted whole blood was used for TCR sequencing, so alpha and beta chains could not be paired. Broad study findings and their caveats: VDJdb matching was skewed toward anti-spike CD8 responses and likely underestimated virus-specific expansions by missing private and CD4 specificities.

Set within a cohort of healthcare workers in London, UK, this nested case-control study involved weekly PCR testing of nasopharyngeal swabs along with blood sampling. Healthcare workers were enrolled in the week of the UK lockdown, from 23 to 31 March 2020, and were followed every week for up to roughly 15 weeks. The method behind the library was 5' RACE. Sequencing was carried out with a NextSeq 500. The TCR library protocol attached unique molecular identifiers to individual cDNA molecules to correct for sequencing error and PCR bias. Sequencing covered both TCR alpha and beta chains, and within each sample the abundances of alpha and beta sequences were tightly co-correlated. In the source study's methods: Decombinator V4 was used to annotate TCR sequences for V gene, J gene and CDR3. Expanded TCRs were defined as changing significantly between any two time points under a Poisson model with p below 0.0001. TCR abundances were normalised to the total number of TCRs sequenced per sample and were expressed as counts per million. MAIT TCRs were defined by TRAV1-2 paired with TRAJ12, TRAJ20 or TRAJ33, and iNKT TCRs by TRAV10 paired with TRAJ18. VDJdb, accessed 1 November 2021, was searched for CMV, EBV and SARS-CoV-2 annotated TCRs, excluding TCRs annotated for multiple antigens. The public reads were quality trimmed at Q25 with fastp and then assembled into clones with MiXCR by TCRdb, keeping productive beta chains. Rows matching on CDR3 protein sequence are summarized as one entry with the most common DNA and genes. In this record, the V and J calls reflect TCRdb's handling and not the investigators' own analysis. In this sample the table shows roughly 43,000 distinct CDR3 sequences, about 25% of which occur a single time. Just over 4.5% of the sample rests with the top ten.

Cut back by 1 base and 8 bases, the V and J ends lie 14 bases apart. Reading from cysteine to phenylalanine, the CDR3 counts 15 amino acids. Only CDR3 DNA remains: 45 bases, in frame from the first base. From a lookup of the germline V gene (reference sequence), CDR1 and CDR2 are SEHNR and FQNEAQ. Comment on this clonotype: Its target antigen remains unknown. Per-base quality was not reported, and no clone a single base away is much larger than it.

The clonotype comes from an adult who was a healthcare worker with PCR-confirmed SARS-CoV-2 infection or an uninfected control (not recorded which). The material sequenced was whole blood, taken at baseline. The chain is made from TRBV7-9 and TRBJ1-4; a weak D assignment points to TRBD1 (5 bases agree). The DNA reads as follows: TGTGCCAGCAGCTTAGAACGCTCAGGGAAGGAAAAACTGTTTTTT. This translates into CASSLERSGKEKLFF.